The 15 T cell receptor beta chains below all came from one sample that was sequenced in a study of T cells after yellow fever vaccination. TCRdb used MiXCR to reprocess the 5' RACE reads, holding one entry per CDR3 protein. The table shows roughly 350,000 distinct CDR3 sequences, with 4.1% occurring only once. Sequencing used PBMCs, obtained 5 days after the yellow fever booster vaccination. The receptors were sampled from a man aged 18 to 30 who received the YFV17D yellow fever vaccine.

This clonotype showed up just a few times. The chain has TRBV12-3 or TRBV12-4 and TRBJ2-2, with D possibly being TRBD2 (7 bases). Trimming took 6 bases from V and 4 from J, leaving 15 bases between them. The CDR3 is 15 amino acids. The chain's CDR3 is CASRTRGAGTGELFF. CDR3 DNA sequence: TGTGCCAGCAGGACACGGGGGGCCGGCACCGGGGAGCTGTTTTTT.

This clonotype was seen a few times. The genes are TRBV28 and TRBJ2-4, with D possibly being TRBD1 or TRBD2 (5 bases each). CDR1 and CDR2 (germline): MDHEN, SYDVKM. The CDR3 covers 16 residues. V was cut by 1 base and J by 3 bases, with 13 bases left in between. The chain's CDR3 is CASSLSLGVGKNIQYF. Here the CDR3 DNA reads TGTGCCAGCAGTTTATCTTTGGGGGTTGGCAAAAACATTCAGTACTTC.

V usage is TRBV6-1 and J usage is TRBJ2-7; possible D gene TRBD1, 5 bases. The CDR3 runs 14 residues. Trimming shortened V by 5 bases and J by 1 base, and 12 bases separated the two germline ends. Germline values: CDR1 MNHNS, CDR2 SASEGT. CDR3 protein: CASSFRTPSYEQYV. In nucleotides, the CDR3 is TGTGCCAGCAGTTTCCGGACACCGTCCTACGAGCAGTACGTC.

This clonotype was seen more than once but under ten times. The rearrangement uses TRBV19 and TRBJ2-5; D tentatively fits TRBD1 or TRBD2 (6 bases each). Germline loops: CDR1 LNHDA, CDR2 SQIVND (reference sequence). This CDR3 contains 14 residues. The V and J ends lost 7 bases and 4 bases respectively, with 16 bases between them. In DNA, the CDR3 is TGTGCCAGTAAGGTAGGGGGGCCGAGAGAGACCCAGTACTTC. It is translated as CASKVGGPRETQYF.

The sample holds many counts of this clonotype. This rearrangement joins TRBV28 to TRBJ2-7; 13 nucleotides match TRBD2. Germline CDR1 is MDHEN and CDR2 is SYDVKM. CDR3 length: 15 residues. Trimming cost V 3 bases and J 2 bases; bases outside gene matches: 1. CDR3 amino acids: CASSLGLAGTYEQYF. DNA for the CDR3: TGTGCCAGCAGTTTGGGACTAGCGGGGACCTACGAGCAGTACTTC.

The chain has TRBV27 and TRBJ2-6; unclear D gene. Per germline, CDR1 MNHEY and CDR2 SMNVEV (reference sequence). The CDR3 extends over 16 amino acids. V gave up 8 bases and J gave up 0 bases, with 14 bases separating them. CDR3 residues: CASRPAFYSGANVLTF. The CDR3 nucleotides read TGTGCCAGCCGTCCAGCTTTTTACTCTGGGGCCAACGTCCTGACTTTC.

The chain links TRBV2 to TRBJ1-2; 8 bases agree with TRBD1. In germline, CDR1 is SNHLY, CDR2 FYNNEI. With 6 bases clipped from V and 4 bases from J, the junction kept 4 bases outside the gene matches. The CDR3 has 13 amino acids. DNA of the CDR3: TGTGCCAGCAGCCGACAGGGGATCTATGGCTACACCTTC. As protein: CASSRQGIYGYTF.

V usage is TRBV6-5 and J usage is TRBJ1-6; tentatively, D is TRBD1 (5 bases). This CDR3 region has 12 residues. Germline CDR1 is MNHEY and CDR2 is SVGAGI. V was pared by 5 bases and J by 8 bases, with 7 bases between. This CDR3 is CASSRQYSPLHF. CDR3 sequence (DNA): TGTGCCAGCAGTCGACAGTATTCACCCCTCCACTTT.

This clonotype was detected many times. CDR3 amino acids: CSAGDTNYGYTF. The CDR3, as DNA: TGCAGCGCCGGGGACACAAACTATGGCTACACCTTC. V is TRBV29-1 and J is TRBJ1-2; possibly TRBD1 for D (6 bases). Germline V gene data show CDR1 as SQVTM and CDR2 as ANQGSEA. The V end lost 7 bases, the J end lost 2 bases, and 11 bases lay between the germline ends. This CDR3 comprises 12 residues.

In its sample, this clonotype was seen a few times. The chain joins TRBV12-3 or TRBV12-4 to TRBJ1-1; D is possibly TRBD1 (6 bases). V lost 5 bases to trimming and J lost 0 bases, with 16 bases between them. The CDR3 loop spans 16 amino acids. CDR3 protein: CASSRRGGVLNTEAFF. In DNA form, the CDR3 reads TGTGCCAGCAGTAGGCGGGGGGGCGTTCTGAACACTGAAGCTTTCTTT.

This clonotype was picked up many times. The chain carries TRBV4-3 and TRBJ2-3; D uncertain. CDR3 length: 17 amino acids. The germline gives CDR1 LGHNA, CDR2 YSLEER. Trimming removed 0 bases at V and 6 bases at J, with 19 bases between. The CDR3 reads CASSQDRPNLVMDTQYF. Written as DNA, the CDR3 is TGCGCCAGCAGCCAAGACCGCCCGAACTTAGTGATGGATACGCAGTATTTT.

This chain joins TRBV28 and TRBJ1-2; D is ambiguous. Germline CDR1 reads MDHEN; CDR2 reads SYDVKM. Trimming left V 5 bases short and J 7 bases short, with 8 bases between. The CDR3 is made up of 11 amino acids. The CDR3 DNA sequence: TGTGCCAGCAGTCTGGTGGGTGGCTACACCTTC. Its protein product is CASSLVGGYTF.

V usage is TRBV7-2 and J usage is TRBJ2-2, with D tentatively TRBD1 or TRBD2 (5 bases each). Per the germline V gene, CDR1 is SGHTA and CDR2 is FQGNSA. Trimming cost V 5 bases and J 8 bases, with 15 bases left between them. CDR3 length: 14 amino acids. The CDR3 DNA reads TGTGCCAGCAGCCCCCGGGACGGAATTGGGGAGCTGTTTTTT. Its protein is CASSPRDGIGELFF.

Only a few counts were recorded for this clonotype. This chain links TRBV6-2 or TRBV6-3 with TRBJ2-2, with a tentative D call TRBD1 (5 bases). The V end lost 1 base, the J end lost 6 bases, and 9 bases lay between the germline ends. CDR3 length equals 14 residues. Germline V gives CDR1 MNHEY, CDR2 SVGEGT. The DNA for the CDR3 is TGTGCCAGCAGTTACTTAGGGGCACCCGGGGAGCTGTTTTTT. It codes for CASSYLGAPGELFF.

V is TRBV7-9 and J is TRBJ1-2, with TRBD1 identical over 8 bases. V lost 5 bases and J lost 7; bases outside the gene matches: 9. The V gene's germline CDR1 is SEHNR and CDR2 FQNEAQ (reference sequence). This CDR3 comprises 14 residues. The CDR3 bases are TGTGCCAGCAGCCTAGATCAGGGGGCGTTTGGCTACACCTTC. Translated: CASSLDQGAFGYTF.